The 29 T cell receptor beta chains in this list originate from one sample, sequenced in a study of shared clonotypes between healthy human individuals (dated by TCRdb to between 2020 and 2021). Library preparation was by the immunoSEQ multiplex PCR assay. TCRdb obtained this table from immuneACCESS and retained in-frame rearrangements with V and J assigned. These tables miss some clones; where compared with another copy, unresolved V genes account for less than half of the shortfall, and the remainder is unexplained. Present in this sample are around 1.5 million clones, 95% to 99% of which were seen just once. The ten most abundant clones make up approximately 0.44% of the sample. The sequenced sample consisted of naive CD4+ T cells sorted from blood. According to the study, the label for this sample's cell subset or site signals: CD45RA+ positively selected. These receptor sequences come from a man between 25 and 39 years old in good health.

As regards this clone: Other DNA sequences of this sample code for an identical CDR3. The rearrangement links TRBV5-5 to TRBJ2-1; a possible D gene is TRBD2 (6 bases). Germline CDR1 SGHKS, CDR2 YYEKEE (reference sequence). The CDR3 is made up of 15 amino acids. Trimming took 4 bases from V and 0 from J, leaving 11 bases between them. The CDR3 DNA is TGTGCCAGCAGCCGTGACGGGAGCTCCTACAATGAGCAGTTCTTC. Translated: CASSRDGSSYNEQFF.

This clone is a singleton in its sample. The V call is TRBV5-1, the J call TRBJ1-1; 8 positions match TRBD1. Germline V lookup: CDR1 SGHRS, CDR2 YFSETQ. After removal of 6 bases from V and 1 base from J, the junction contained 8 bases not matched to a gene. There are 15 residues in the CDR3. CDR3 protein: CASTLSGGGNTEAFF. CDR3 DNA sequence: TGCGCCAGCACCCTCTCAGGGGGCGGGAACACTGAAGCTTTCTTT.

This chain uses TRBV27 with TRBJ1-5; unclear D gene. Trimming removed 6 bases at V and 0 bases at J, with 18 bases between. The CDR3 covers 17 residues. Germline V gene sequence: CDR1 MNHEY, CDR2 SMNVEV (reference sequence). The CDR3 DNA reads TGTGCCAGCAGACGTCATCCCTCCAGAGATAGCAATCAGCCCCAGCATTTT. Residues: CASRRHPSRDSNQPQHF.

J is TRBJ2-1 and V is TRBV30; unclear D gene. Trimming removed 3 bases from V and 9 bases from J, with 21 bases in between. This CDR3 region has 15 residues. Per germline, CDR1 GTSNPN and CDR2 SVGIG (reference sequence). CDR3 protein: CAWRPSLLLLVEQFF. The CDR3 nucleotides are TGTGCCTGGAGGCCCTCCCTTCTCCTCCTCGTTGAGCAGTTCTTC.

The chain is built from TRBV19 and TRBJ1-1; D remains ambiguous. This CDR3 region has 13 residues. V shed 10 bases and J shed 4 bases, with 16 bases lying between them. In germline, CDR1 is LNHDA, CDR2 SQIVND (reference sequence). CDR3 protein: CATQTGWSTEAFF. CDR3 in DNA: TGTGCCACCCAGACGGGGTGGTCCACTGAAGCTTTCTTT.

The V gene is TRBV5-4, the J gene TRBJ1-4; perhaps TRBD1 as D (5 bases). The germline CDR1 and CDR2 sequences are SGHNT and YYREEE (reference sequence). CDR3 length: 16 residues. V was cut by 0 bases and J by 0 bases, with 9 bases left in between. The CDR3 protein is CASSLGGPATNEKLFF. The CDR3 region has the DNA TGTGCCAGCAGCTTGGGGGGACCCGCAACTAATGAAAAACTGTTTTTT.

This CDR3 reads CATSTLGVAGVYEQYF. The CDR3, as DNA: TGTGCCACCAGCACCCTAGGGGTAGCGGGAGTTTACGAGCAGTACTTC. This chain joins TRBV15 and TRBJ2-7; the match to TRBD2 covers 9 bases. CDR1 and CDR2 (germline): LNHNV, YYDKDF (reference sequence). J was trimmed by 4 bases and V by 4 bases; bases with no gene match: 11. This CDR3 contains 16 residues.

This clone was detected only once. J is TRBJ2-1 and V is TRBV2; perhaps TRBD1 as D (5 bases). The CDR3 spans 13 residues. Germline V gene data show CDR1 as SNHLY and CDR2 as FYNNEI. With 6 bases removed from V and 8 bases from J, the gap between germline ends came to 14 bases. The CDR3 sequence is CASRRIPGHEQFF. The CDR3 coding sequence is TGTGCCAGCAGAAGAATACCAGGGCATGAGCAGTTCTTC.

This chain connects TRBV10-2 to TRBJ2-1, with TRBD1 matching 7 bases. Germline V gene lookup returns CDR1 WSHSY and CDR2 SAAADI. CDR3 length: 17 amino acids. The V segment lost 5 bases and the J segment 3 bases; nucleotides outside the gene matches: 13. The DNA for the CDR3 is TGCGCCAGCAGTACGATAAAACCGGGACAGCGCTACAATGAGCAGTTCTTC. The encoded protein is CASSTIKPGQRYNEQFF.

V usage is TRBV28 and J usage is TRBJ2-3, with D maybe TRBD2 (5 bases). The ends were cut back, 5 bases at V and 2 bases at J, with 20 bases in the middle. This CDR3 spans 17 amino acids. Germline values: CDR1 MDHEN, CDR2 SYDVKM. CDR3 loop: CASSPHLTTPNTDTQYF. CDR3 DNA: TGTGCCAGCAGTCCCCACCTGACTACCCCAAACACAGATACGCAGTATTTT.

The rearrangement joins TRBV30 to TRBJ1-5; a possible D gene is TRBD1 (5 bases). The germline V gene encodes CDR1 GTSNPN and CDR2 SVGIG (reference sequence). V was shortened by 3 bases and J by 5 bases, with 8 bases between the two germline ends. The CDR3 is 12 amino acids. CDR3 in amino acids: CAWSLGDQPQHF. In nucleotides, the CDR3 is TGTGCCTGGAGCCTAGGGGATCAGCCCCAGCATTTT. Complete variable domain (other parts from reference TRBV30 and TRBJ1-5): SQTIHQWPATLVQPVGSPLSLECTVEGTSNPNLYWYRQAAGRGLQLLFYSVGIGQISSEVPQNLSASRPQDRQFILSSKKLLLSDSGFYLCAWSLGDQPQHFGDGTRLSIL.

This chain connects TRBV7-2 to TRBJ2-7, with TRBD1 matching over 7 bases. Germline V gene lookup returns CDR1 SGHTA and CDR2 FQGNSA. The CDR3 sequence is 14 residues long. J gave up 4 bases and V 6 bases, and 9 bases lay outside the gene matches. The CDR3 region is CASRKKGQTYEQYF. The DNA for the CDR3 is TGTGCCAGCAGGAAAAAGGGACAGACATACGAGCAGTACTTC.

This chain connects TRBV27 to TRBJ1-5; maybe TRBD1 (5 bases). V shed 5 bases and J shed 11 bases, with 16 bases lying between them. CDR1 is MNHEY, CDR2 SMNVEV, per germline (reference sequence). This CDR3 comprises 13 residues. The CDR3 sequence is CASSTTLRTSQHF. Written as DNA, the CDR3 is TGTGCCAGCAGTACGACCCTGCGGACATCCCAGCATTTT.

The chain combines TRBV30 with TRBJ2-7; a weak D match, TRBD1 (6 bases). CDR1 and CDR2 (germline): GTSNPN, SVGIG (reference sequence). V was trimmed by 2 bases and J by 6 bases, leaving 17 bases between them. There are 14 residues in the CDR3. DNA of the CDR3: TGTGCCTGGAGTTCGGGACAATCCGTCCCCGAGCAGTACTTC. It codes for CAWSSGQSVPEQYF.

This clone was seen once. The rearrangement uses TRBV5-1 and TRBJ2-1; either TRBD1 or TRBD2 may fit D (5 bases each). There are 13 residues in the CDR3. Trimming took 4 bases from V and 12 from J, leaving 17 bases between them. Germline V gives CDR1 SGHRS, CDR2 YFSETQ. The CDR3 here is CASSPGTDSGQFF. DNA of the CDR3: TGCGCCAGCAGCCCCGGGACGGACTCGGGGCAGTTCTTC.

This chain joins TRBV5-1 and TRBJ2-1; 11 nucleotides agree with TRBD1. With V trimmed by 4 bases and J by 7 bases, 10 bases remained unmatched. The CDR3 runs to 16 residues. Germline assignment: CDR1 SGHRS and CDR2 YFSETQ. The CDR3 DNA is TGCGCCAGCAGCAGGACAGGGGGCTCCGTCGCGAATGAGCAGTTCTTC. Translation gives CASSRTGGSVANEQFF.

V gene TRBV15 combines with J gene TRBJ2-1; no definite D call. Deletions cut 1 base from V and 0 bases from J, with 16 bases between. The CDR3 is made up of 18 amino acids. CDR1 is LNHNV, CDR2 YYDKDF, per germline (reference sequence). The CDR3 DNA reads TGTGCCACCAGCAGAGTGAGATACAATATTAGCTCCTACAATGAGCAGTTCTTC. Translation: CATSRVRYNISSYNEQFF. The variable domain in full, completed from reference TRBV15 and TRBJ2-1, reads DAMVIQNPRYQVTQFGKPVTLSCSQTLNHNVMYWYQQKSSQAPKLLFHYYDKDFNNEADTPDNFQSRRPNTSFCFLDIRSPGLGDTAMYLCATSRVRYNISSYNEQFFGPGTRLTVL.

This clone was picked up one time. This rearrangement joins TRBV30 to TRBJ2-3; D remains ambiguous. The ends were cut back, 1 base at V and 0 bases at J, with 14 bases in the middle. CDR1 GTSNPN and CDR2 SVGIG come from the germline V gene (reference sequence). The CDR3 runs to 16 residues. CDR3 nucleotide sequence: TGTGCCTGGAGTGAAGGAGCAGTTTCTAGCACAGATACGCAGTATTTT. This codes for CAWSEGAVSSTDTQYF.

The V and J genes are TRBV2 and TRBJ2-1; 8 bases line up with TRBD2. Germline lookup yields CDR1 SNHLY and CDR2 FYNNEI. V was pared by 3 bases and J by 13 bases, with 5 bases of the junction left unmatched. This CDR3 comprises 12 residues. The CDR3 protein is CASSDQLADQFF. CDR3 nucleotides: TGTGCCAGCAGTGATCAACTAGCGGACCAGTTCTTC.

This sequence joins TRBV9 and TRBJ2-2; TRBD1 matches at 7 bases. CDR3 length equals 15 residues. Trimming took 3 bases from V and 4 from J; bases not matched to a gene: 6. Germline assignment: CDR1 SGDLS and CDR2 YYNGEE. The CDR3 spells CASSGQGVGTGELFF. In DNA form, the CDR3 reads TGTGCCAGCAGCGGACAGGGTGTAGGCACCGGGGAGCTGTTTTTT.

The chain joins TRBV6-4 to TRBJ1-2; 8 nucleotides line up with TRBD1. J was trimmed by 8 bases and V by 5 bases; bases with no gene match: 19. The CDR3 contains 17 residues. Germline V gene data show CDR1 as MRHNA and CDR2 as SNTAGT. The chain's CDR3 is CASSSLVRTGFFKGYTF. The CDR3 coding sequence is TGTGCCAGCAGTTCTCTCGTCCGGACAGGGTTTTTTAAGGGCTACACCTTC.

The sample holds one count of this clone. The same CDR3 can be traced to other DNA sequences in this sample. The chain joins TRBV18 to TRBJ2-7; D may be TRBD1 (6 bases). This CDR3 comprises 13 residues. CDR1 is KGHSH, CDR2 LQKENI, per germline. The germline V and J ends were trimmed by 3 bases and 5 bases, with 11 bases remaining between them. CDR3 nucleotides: TGTGCCAGCTCACCGCCGACAGGCAACGAGCAGTACTTC. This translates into CASSPPTGNEQYF. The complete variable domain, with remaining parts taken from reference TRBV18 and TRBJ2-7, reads NAGVMQNPRHLVRRRGQEARLRCSPMKGHSHVYWYRQLPEEGLKFMVYLQKENIIDESGMPKERFSAEFPKEGPSILRIQQVVRGDSAAYFCASSPPTGNEQYFGPGTRLTVT.

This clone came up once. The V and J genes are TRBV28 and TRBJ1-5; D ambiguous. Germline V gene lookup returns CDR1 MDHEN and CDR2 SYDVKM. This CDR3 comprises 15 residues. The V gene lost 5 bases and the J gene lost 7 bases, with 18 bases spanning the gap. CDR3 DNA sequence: TGTGCCAGCAGTCCGATCCTTCGTGGAAGCCAGCCCCAGCATTTT. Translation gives CASSPILRGSQPQHF. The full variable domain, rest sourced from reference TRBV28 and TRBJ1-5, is DVKVTQSSRYLVKRTGEKVFLECVQDMDHENMFWYRQDPGLGLRLIYFSYDVKMKEKGDIPEGYSVSREKKERFSLILESASTNQTSMYLCASSPILRGSQPQHFGDGTRLSIL.

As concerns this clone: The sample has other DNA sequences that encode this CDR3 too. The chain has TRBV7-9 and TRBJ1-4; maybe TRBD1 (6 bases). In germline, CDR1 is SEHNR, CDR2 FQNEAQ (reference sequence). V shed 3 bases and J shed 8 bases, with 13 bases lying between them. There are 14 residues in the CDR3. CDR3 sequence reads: CASSFLQGGEKLFF. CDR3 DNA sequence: TGTGCCAGCAGCTTTCTACAGGGTGGCGAAAAACTGTTTTTT.

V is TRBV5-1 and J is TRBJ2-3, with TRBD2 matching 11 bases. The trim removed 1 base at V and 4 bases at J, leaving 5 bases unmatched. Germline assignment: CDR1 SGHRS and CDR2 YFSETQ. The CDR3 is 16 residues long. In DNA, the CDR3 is TGCGCCAGCAGCTTGACTAGCGGGAGTGCCCCAGATACGCAGTATTTT. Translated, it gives CASSLTSGSAPDTQYF. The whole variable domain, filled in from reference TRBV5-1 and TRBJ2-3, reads KAGVTQTPRYLIKTRGQQVTLSCSPISGHRSVSWYQQTPGQGLQFLFEYFSETQRNKGNFPGRFSGRQFSNSRSEMNVSTLELGDSALYLCASSLTSGSAPDTQYFGPGTRLTVL.

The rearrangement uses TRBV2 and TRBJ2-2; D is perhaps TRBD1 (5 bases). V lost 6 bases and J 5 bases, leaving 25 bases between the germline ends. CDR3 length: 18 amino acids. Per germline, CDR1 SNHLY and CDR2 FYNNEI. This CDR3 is CASRRTGVGDGRTGELFF. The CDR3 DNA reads TGTGCCAGCAGACGAACAGGTGTAGGAGACGGAAGGACCGGGGAGCTGTTTTTT.

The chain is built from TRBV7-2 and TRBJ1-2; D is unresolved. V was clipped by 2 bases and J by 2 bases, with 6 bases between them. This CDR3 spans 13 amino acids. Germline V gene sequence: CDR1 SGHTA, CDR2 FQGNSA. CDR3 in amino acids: CASSLRRNYGYTF. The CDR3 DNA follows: TGTGCCAGCAGCTTAAGGCGGAACTATGGCTACACCTTC.

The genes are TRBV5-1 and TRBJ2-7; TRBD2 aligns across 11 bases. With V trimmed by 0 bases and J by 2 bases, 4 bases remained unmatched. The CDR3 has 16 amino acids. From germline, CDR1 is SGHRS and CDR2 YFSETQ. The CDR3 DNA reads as TGCGCCAGCAGCTTGGTCCCGACTAGCGGGACCTACGAGCAGTACTTC. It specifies CASSLVPTSGTYEQYF.

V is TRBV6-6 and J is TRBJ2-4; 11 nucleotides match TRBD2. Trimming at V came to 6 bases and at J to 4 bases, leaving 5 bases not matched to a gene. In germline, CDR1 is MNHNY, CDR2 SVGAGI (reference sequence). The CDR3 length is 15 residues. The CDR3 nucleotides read TGTGCCAGCAGCCATAGCGGGAGGGGAAAAAACATTCAGTACTTC. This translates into CASSHSGRGKNIQYF.